A selection of T cell receptor beta chains follows, all from one sample in a study of CD8 T cells in ankylosing spondylitis. TCRdb passed the 5' RACE reads through MiXCR, listing each CDR3 protein once. The table shows 200,000 to 250,000 distinct CDR3 sequences, with roughly a tenth occurring only once. Source material: blood, either unsorted or a sorted T cell fraction (not recorded which). The receptors shown here come from a male donor with ankylosing spondylitis or in good health (not recorded which). Both conserved end residues are part of each CDR3. Each record gives: D gene, clone size, V gene, J gene, CDR3 DNA, CDR3 protein. A D gene is named only where the DNA matches it firmly. Some rows mark clone size as missing; the rest say once, few, many or name a class of expanded clone.

d_gene: .; abundance: .; v_gene: TRBV5-5; j_gene: TRBJ2-7; CDR3nt: TGTGTCAGCGATAGGACGGGACATGGGGCCTACGAGCAGTACTTC; CDR3aa: CVSDRTGHGAYEQYF
d_gene: .; abundance: many; v_gene: TRBV7-9; j_gene: TRBJ1-1; CDR3nt: TGTGCCAGCGGCTCCTGGGGCCCTGAAGCTTTCTTT; CDR3aa: CASGSWGPEAFF
d_gene: .; abundance: .; v_gene: TRBV6-1; j_gene: TRBJ1-5; CDR3nt: TGTGCCAGCAGTGACGATAGCAATCAGCCCCAGCATTTT; CDR3aa: CASSDDSNQPQHF
d_gene: TRBD2; abundance: many; v_gene: TRBV12-3/TRBV12-4; j_gene: TRBJ2-3; CDR3nt: TGTGCCAGCAGTTTAGCCGGCGGGGGGGCAGATACGCAGTATTTT; CDR3aa: CASSLAGGGADTQYF
d_gene: .; abundance: many; v_gene: TRBV20-1; j_gene: TRBJ1-2; CDR3nt: TGCAGTGCTAGAGCGGGAGCTAACTATGGCTACACCTTC; CDR3aa: CSARAGANYGYTF
d_gene: .; abundance: few; v_gene: TRBV3-1; j_gene: TRBJ2-7; CDR3nt: TGTGCCAGCAGCCAAGCATGGAGCTACGAGCAGTACTTC; CDR3aa: CASSQAWSYEQYF
d_gene: .; abundance: .; v_gene: TRBV20-1; j_gene: TRBJ1-1; CDR3nt: TGCAGTGCAAACGTCGTAGGGACGAACACTGAAGCTTTCTTT; CDR3aa: CSANVVGTNTEAFF
d_gene: .; abundance: .; v_gene: TRBV6-5; j_gene: TRBJ2-5; CDR3nt: TGTGCCGGCAGTTACTCGACCGGTTACCAAGAGACCCAGTACTTC; CDR3aa: CAGSYSTGYQETQYF
d_gene: TRBD1; abundance: many; v_gene: TRBV5-1; j_gene: TRBJ2-3; CDR3nt: TGCGCCAGCAGCACCAACCCCCAGGGGGCGACAGATACGCAGTATTTT; CDR3aa: CASSTNPQGATDTQYF
d_gene: TRBD2; abundance: .; v_gene: TRBV7-9; j_gene: TRBJ2-7; CDR3nt: TGTGCCAGCAGCTTAGGCGGGGGGGCCGTCTACGAGCAGTACTTC; CDR3aa: CASSLGGGAVYEQYF
d_gene: TRBD2; abundance: many; v_gene: TRBV7-2; j_gene: TRBJ2-1; CDR3nt: TGTGCCAGCAGCCGCAACGGGCTAGCGGAACAGTTCTTC; CDR3aa: CASSRNGLAEQFF
d_gene: TRBD1; abundance: many; v_gene: TRBV3-1; j_gene: TRBJ2-1; CDR3nt: TGTGCCAGCAGCCAAGATCTTCGGACAGGGCCCAATGAGCAGTTCTTC; CDR3aa: CASSQDLRTGPNEQFF
d_gene: TRBD2; abundance: .; v_gene: TRBV20-1; j_gene: TRBJ2-1; CDR3nt: TGCAGCGCCAGGGGGGGAGCGGGGGGTACATACAATGAGCAGTTCTTC; CDR3aa: CSARGGAGGTYNEQFF
d_gene: TRBD1; abundance: .; v_gene: TRBV2; j_gene: TRBJ1-2; CDR3nt: TGTGCCAGCAGTCGGGACAGGGCACTAAACTATGGCTACACCTTC; CDR3aa: CASSRDRALNYGYTF
d_gene: .; abundance: many; v_gene: TRBV12-3/TRBV12-4; j_gene: TRBJ2-6; CDR3nt: TGTGCCAGCAGTTTCGGTCTTCTCTCTGGGGCCAACGTCCTGACTTTC; CDR3aa: CASSFGLLSGANVLTF
d_gene: TRBD1; abundance: many; v_gene: TRBV12-3/TRBV12-4; j_gene: TRBJ2-7; CDR3nt: TGTGCCAGCAGTTTAATACGAGTCGACAGGGTGAGGGAGCAGTACTTC; CDR3aa: CASSLIRVDRVREQYF
d_gene: .; abundance: medium-sized; v_gene: TRBV3-1; j_gene: TRBJ2-5; CDR3nt: TGTGCCAGCAGCCAAGAGTGGGGTACGGGGTCCCAGTACTTC; CDR3aa: CASSQEWGTGSQYF
d_gene: .; abundance: many; v_gene: TRBV6-1; j_gene: TRBJ1-4; CDR3nt: TGTGCCAGCAGTCCAAGGTCAACTAATGAAAAACTGTTTTTT; CDR3aa: CASSPRSTNEKLFF
d_gene: TRBD1; abundance: .; v_gene: TRBV18; j_gene: TRBJ1-4; CDR3nt: TGTGCCAGCTCCGGACAGGGCGCAACTAATGAAAAACTGTTTTTT; CDR3aa: CASSGQGATNEKLFF
d_gene: .; abundance: many; v_gene: TRBV20-1; j_gene: TRBJ1-1; CDR3nt: TGCAGTGCTAGAGATCTTACCAGGGGCGGGTTGAACACTGAAGCTTTCTTT; CDR3aa: CSARDLTRGGLNTEAFF
d_gene: TRBD1; abundance: many; v_gene: TRBV12-3/TRBV12-4; j_gene: TRBJ1-5; CDR3nt: TGTGCCAGCAGTCCCCAGGGGGGCAATCAGCCCCAGCATTTT; CDR3aa: CASSPQGGNQPQHF
d_gene: TRBD1; abundance: many; v_gene: TRBV20-1; j_gene: TRBJ1-2; CDR3nt: TGCAGTGCGAGACCGGGACAGCTAAACTATGGCTACACCTTC; CDR3aa: CSARPGQLNYGYTF
d_gene: .; abundance: few; v_gene: TRBV6-1; j_gene: TRBJ2-5; CDR3nt: TGTGCCAGCAGCCCCACTAGGGTAGGGACCCAGTACTTC; CDR3aa: CASSPTRVGTQYF
d_gene: .; abundance: many; v_gene: TRBV7-2; j_gene: TRBJ2-7; CDR3nt: TGTGCCAGCAATCTTGGGACTGGTGCCTACGAGCAGTACTTC; CDR3aa: CASNLGTGAYEQYF
d_gene: TRBD1; abundance: many; v_gene: TRBV29-1; j_gene: TRBJ1-1; CDR3nt: TGCAGCGTCCCCGGGACAGGGAACACTGAAGCTTTCTTT; CDR3aa: CSVPGTGNTEAFF
d_gene: TRBD2; abundance: many; v_gene: TRBV11-3; j_gene: TRBJ2-2; CDR3nt: TGTGCCAGCAGCGGCGGGGGGTACACCGGGGAGCTGTTTTTT; CDR3aa: CASSGGGYTGELFF
d_gene: TRBD2; abundance: few; v_gene: TRBV7-2; j_gene: TRBJ2-1; CDR3nt: TGTGCCAGCAGCTTAGTTGGACTAGCGGGGAATGAGCAGTTCTTC; CDR3aa: CASSLVGLAGNEQFF
d_gene: .; abundance: many; v_gene: TRBV5-4; j_gene: TRBJ1-6; CDR3nt: TGTGCCAGCAGCTTGGATGGGGGCCGGGGAAATTCACCCCTCCACTTT; CDR3aa: CASSLDGGRGNSPLHF
d_gene: TRBD2; abundance: many; v_gene: TRBV4-2; j_gene: TRBJ2-3; CDR3nt: TGTGCCAGCAGCCAAGAGCTAGCGGGGGTGATCCCGTATTTT; CDR3aa: CASSQELAGVIPYF
d_gene: .; abundance: many; v_gene: TRBV5-5; j_gene: TRBJ2-1; CDR3nt: TGTGCCAGCAGCTTGGTTTTCCTTCGCGGATCGGAGCAGTTCTTC; CDR3aa: CASSLVFLRGSEQFF
d_gene: TRBD1; abundance: .; v_gene: TRBV7-9; j_gene: TRBJ1-6; CDR3nt: TGTGCCAGCAGCTCGGGACAGGAGGGTTCACCCCTCCACTTT; CDR3aa: CASSSGQEGSPLHF
d_gene: .; abundance: many; v_gene: TRBV10-3; j_gene: TRBJ1-6; CDR3nt: TGTGCCATCAGTGAGTCGGGAAGGGGAGGAGATAATTCACCCCTCCACTTT; CDR3aa: CAISESGRGGDNSPLHF
d_gene: TRBD1; abundance: few; v_gene: TRBV19; j_gene: TRBJ1-5; CDR3nt: TGTGCCAGTAGTATCGTTTCAGGACAGGGATATCAGCCCCAGCATTTT; CDR3aa: CASSIVSGQGYQPQHF
d_gene: TRBD2; abundance: .; v_gene: TRBV5-1; j_gene: TRBJ2-1; CDR3nt: TGCGCCAGCAGCTTGGGTCTAGCGGGGGCCTGGAATGAGCAGTTCTTC; CDR3aa: CASSLGLAGAWNEQFF
d_gene: TRBD1; abundance: many; v_gene: TRBV12-3/TRBV12-4; j_gene: TRBJ2-1; CDR3nt: TGTGCCAGCACCCCAGACAGGGGGATCAGAACAGAGCAGTTCTTC; CDR3aa: CASTPDRGIRTEQFF
d_gene: TRBD2; abundance: many; v_gene: TRBV24-1; j_gene: TRBJ2-2; CDR3nt: TGTGCCACCAGTCGGGGGGGCAGGGAGCTGTTTTTT; CDR3aa: CATSRGGRELFF
d_gene: .; abundance: .; v_gene: TRBV3-1; j_gene: TRBJ2-1; CDR3nt: TGTGCCAGCAGCCTTCTCGGGGTCGATGAGCAGTTCTTC; CDR3aa: CASSLLGVDEQFF
d_gene: .; abundance: many; v_gene: TRBV5-1; j_gene: TRBJ1-1; CDR3nt: TGCGCCAGCAGCTTGGGAGGGTTGAACACTGAAGCTTTCTTT; CDR3aa: CASSLGGLNTEAFF
d_gene: .; abundance: many; v_gene: TRBV9; j_gene: TRBJ1-1; CDR3nt: TGTGCCAGCAGCCCCCAGGGTGAAGCTTTCTTT; CDR3aa: CASSPQGEAFF
d_gene: TRBD1; abundance: many; v_gene: TRBV12-3/TRBV12-4; j_gene: TRBJ1-1; CDR3nt: TGTGCCAGCAGTTTCCCGACAGGGGAAGCTTTCTTT; CDR3aa: CASSFPTGEAFF
d_gene: TRBD2; abundance: once; v_gene: TRBV7-3; j_gene: TRBJ2-5; CDR3nt: TGTGCCAGCAGCTTACGAGGGACTATAGGGGAGACCCAGTACTTC; CDR3aa: CASSLRGTIGETQYF
d_gene: .; abundance: many; v_gene: TRBV6-2/TRBV6-3; j_gene: TRBJ2-3; CDR3nt: TGTGCCAGCAGTTACGTTGATACGCAGTATTTT; CDR3aa: CASSYVDTQYF
d_gene: .; abundance: many; v_gene: TRBV6-5; j_gene: TRBJ1-4; CDR3nt: TGTGCCAGCAGTTGGATAGCTGAAGAAAAACTGTTTTTT; CDR3aa: CASSWIAEEKLFF
d_gene: .; abundance: many; v_gene: TRBV10-3; j_gene: TRBJ2-3; CDR3nt: TGTGCCATGGGGTCGGAACTTACTAGCACAGATACGCAGTATTTT; CDR3aa: CAMGSELTSTDTQYF
d_gene: TRBD1; abundance: many; v_gene: TRBV12-3/TRBV12-4; j_gene: TRBJ2-2; CDR3nt: TGTGCCAGCAGGCCGGGACAGGGGGATCGGGAGCTGTTTTTT; CDR3aa: CASRPGQGDRELFF
d_gene: .; abundance: many; v_gene: TRBV2; j_gene: TRBJ2-1; CDR3nt: TGTGCCAGCAGTGAAGCCGGGACATATTACAATGAGCAGTTCTTC; CDR3aa: CASSEAGTYYNEQFF
d_gene: .; abundance: many; v_gene: TRBV21-1; j_gene: TRBJ2-1; CDR3nt: TGTGCCAGCAGCACCCGGCGGGGACTGCACAATGAGCAGTTCTTC; CDR3aa: CASSTRRGLHNEQFF
d_gene: TRBD2; abundance: many; v_gene: TRBV7-2; j_gene: TRBJ2-1; CDR3nt: TGTGCCAGCAGCTTAGCCCCTAGCGGCGCAGTAGATTACAATGAGCAGTTCTTC; CDR3aa: CASSLAPSGAVDYNEQFF
d_gene: .; abundance: many; v_gene: TRBV3-1; j_gene: TRBJ2-6; CDR3nt: TGTGCCAGCAGCCAAGTAGACGGGGCCAACGTCCTGACTTTC; CDR3aa: CASSQVDGANVLTF
d_gene: .; abundance: many; v_gene: TRBV24-1; j_gene: TRBJ1-1; CDR3nt: TGTGCCACCAGGGATCCAGGGGCGAACACTGAAGCTTTCTTT; CDR3aa: CATRDPGANTEAFF
d_gene: .; abundance: many; v_gene: TRBV19; j_gene: TRBJ2-3; CDR3nt: TGTGCCAGTAGTCAATGGACAGCCGGCACAGATACGCAGTATTTT; CDR3aa: CASSQWTAGTDTQYF
d_gene: .; abundance: few; v_gene: TRBV3-1; j_gene: TRBJ2-3; CDR3nt: TGTGCCAGCAGCCAACTCCGGGAGGATACGCAGTATTTT; CDR3aa: CASSQLREDTQYF
d_gene: TRBD1; abundance: few; v_gene: TRBV7-2; j_gene: TRBJ1-2; CDR3nt: TGTGCCAGCAGCTTATTTGCGGGACAGGGTAACTATGGCTACACCTTC; CDR3aa: CASSLFAGQGNYGYTF
d_gene: .; abundance: many; v_gene: TRBV29-1; j_gene: TRBJ2-7; CDR3nt: TGCAGCGTTGGAGGTGGGGACGGCTCCTACGAGCAGTACTTC; CDR3aa: CSVGGGDGSYEQYF